What follows are 12 T cell receptor beta chains derived from one specimen sequenced in a study of blood T cell repertoires in COVID-19. Measured with immunoSEQ multiplex PCR; TCRdb has only the in-frame clones, and not every one. The sample has about 120,000 clones, more than 80% seen once; the top ten hold 10%. Sequenced material: peripheral blood. The receptors come from a human donor in a cohort sampled during active COVID-19.

V usage is TRBV24-1 and J usage is TRBJ2-3; no firm D call. This CDR3 region has 12 residues. With 4 bases removed from V and 7 bases from J, the gap between germline ends came to 8 bases. Looked up from germline, CDR1 is KGHDR and CDR2 is SFDVKD. In DNA, the CDR3 is TGTGCCACCAGTGACACCGCTAATACGCAGTATTTT. Residues: CATSDTANTQYF.

This clone is a singleton in its sample. The CDR3 DNA reads TGCGCCAGCAGCCTGCCGGGGGTGGCAGAAACAGATACGCAGTATTTT. It codes for CASSLPGVAETDTQYF. This chain joins TRBV4-1 and TRBJ2-3, with D possibly being TRBD2 (6 bases). CDR1 and CDR2 (germline): MGHRA, YSYEKL. The germline V and J ends were trimmed by 4 bases and 3 bases, with 17 bases remaining between them. The CDR3 runs to 16 residues.

The chain joins TRBV4-3 to TRBJ1-1; TRBD1 matches 7 bases. The CDR3 is 13 residues long. The germline V gene encodes CDR1 LGHNA and CDR2 YSLEER. The V segment lost 4 bases and the J segment 8 bases; nucleotides outside the gene matches: 7. The CDR3 DNA sequence: TGCGCCAGCAGCCTTCAGGGGACAGAGGAAGCTTTCTTT. Translated, it gives CASSLQGTEEAFF.

For the CDR3, the DNA is TGTGCCATCAGTGAGTCTGGCCTTAGCAATCAGCCCCAGCATTTT. Translation: CAISESGLSNQPQHF. V gene TRBV10-3 combines with J gene TRBJ1-5; the D is unclear. The CDR3 is made up of 15 amino acids. Germline CDR1 and CDR2: ENHRY and SYGVKD. Trimming stripped 0 bases from V and 0 bases from J, with 6 bases between.

The chain joins TRBV10-2 to TRBJ2-7; no clear D. Germline V gives CDR1 WSHSY, CDR2 SAAADI. The CDR3 consists of 14 residues. V shed 7 bases and J shed 8 bases, with 21 bases lying between them. Here the CDR3 reads CASIPGLPLAQQYF. CDR3 sequence (DNA): TGCGCCAGCATTCCCGGGTTGCCCCTCGCCCAGCAGTACTTC.

The chain combines TRBV5-4 with TRBJ1-5; D may be TRBD1 (5 bases). The CDR3 contains 13 residues. Trimming cost V 5 bases and J 6 bases, with 12 bases left between them. CDR1 is SGHNT, CDR2 YYREEE, per germline (reference sequence). CDR3 amino acids: CASSRDRSQPQHF. CDR3 sequence (DNA): TGTGCCAGCAGTCGCGACAGAAGTCAGCCCCAGCATTTT.

The chain has TRBV16 and TRBJ1-6; TRBD1 matches at 9 bases. CDR3 size: 17 residues. Germline CDR1 KGHSY, CDR2 FQNENV. With V trimmed by 3 bases and J by 8 bases, 11 bases remained unmatched. This chain's CDR3 is CASSHRPTGGWDSPLHF. The CDR3 bases are TGTGCCAGCAGCCACCGCCCGACAGGGGGGTGGGATTCACCCCTCCACTTT.

This rearrangement joins TRBV6-2 or TRBV6-3 to TRBJ2-3; 12 bases fit TRBD2. The length of the CDR3 is 18 residues. Trimming at V came to 2 bases and at J to 2 bases, leaving 8 bases not matched to a gene. Germline V gene data show CDR1 as MNHEY and CDR2 as SVGEGT. The CDR3 loop reads CASSYPVGLAGNTDTQYF. The CDR3 DNA sequence: TGTGCCAGCAGTTACCCAGTTGGACTAGCGGGGAACACAGATACGCAGTATTTT.

The chain combines TRBV11-3 with TRBJ2-7; the D is unclear. Germline CDR1 SGHNT, CDR2 YENEEA. CDR3 length equals 13 residues. Deletions cut 4 bases from V and 4 bases from J, with 11 bases between. The CDR3 nucleotides are TGTGCCAGCAGCTCCTTGACGAGGTACGAGCAGTACTTC. Protein product: CASSSLTRYEQYF.

V is TRBV7-3 and J is TRBJ2-7; 11 bases are a match to TRBD2. After removal of 3 bases from V and 7 bases from J, the junction contained 8 bases not matched to a gene. CDR3 length: 15 amino acids. Germline values: CDR1 SGHTA, CDR2 FQGTGA. CDR3 nucleotide sequence: TGTGCCAGCAGCTTCGGCCTAGCGGGAGGACGGGAGCAGTACTTC. It yields the protein CASSFGLAGGREQYF.

The chain recombines TRBV9 with TRBJ2-1; D possibly corresponds to TRBD1 (7 bases). The CDR3 loop spans 19 amino acids. CDR1 is SGDLS and CDR2 is YYNGEE in the germline V gene. V shed 4 bases and J shed 0 bases, with 23 bases lying between them. CDR3 in DNA: TGTGCCAGCAGCTCACCCCAGACAGGAGGGGGCCTCTCCTACAATGAGCAGTTCTTC. This sequence encodes CASSSPQTGGGLSYNEQFF. Looking up the rest from reference TRBV9 and TRBJ2-1 gives the full variable domain: DSGVTQTPKHLITATGQRVTLRCSPRSGDLSVYWYQQSLDQGLQFLIQYYNGEERAKGNILERFSAQQFPDLHSELNLSSLELGDSALYFCASSSPQTGGGLSYNEQFFGPGTRLTVL.

The chain uses TRBV6-2 or TRBV6-3 and TRBJ1-5, with D perhaps TRBD1 (5 bases). The CDR3 consists of 16 residues. Germline V gene lookup returns CDR1 MNHEY and CDR2 SVGEGT. V lost 0 bases and J 3 bases, leaving 12 bases between the germline ends. CDR3 bases: TGTGCCAGCAGTTACTCGGGGGGACTGACCAATCAGCCCCAGCATTTT. It encodes CASSYSGGLTNQPQHF.